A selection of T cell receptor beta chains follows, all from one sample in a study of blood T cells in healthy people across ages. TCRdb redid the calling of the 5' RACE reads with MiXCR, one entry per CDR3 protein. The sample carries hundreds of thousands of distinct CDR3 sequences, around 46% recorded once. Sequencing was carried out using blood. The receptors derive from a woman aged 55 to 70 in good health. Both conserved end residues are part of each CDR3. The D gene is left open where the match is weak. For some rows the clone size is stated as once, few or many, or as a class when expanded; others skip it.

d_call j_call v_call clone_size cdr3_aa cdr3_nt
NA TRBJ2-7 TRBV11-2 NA CASSGDSYNEQYF TGTGCCAGCAGTGGGGATTCCTACAATGAGCAGTACTTC
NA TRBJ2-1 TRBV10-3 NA CAISPLVPGNEQFF TGTGCCATATCTCCGCTAGTCCCGGGCAATGAGCAGTTCTTC
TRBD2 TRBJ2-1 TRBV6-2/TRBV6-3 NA CASNREVGEEQFF TGTGCCAGCAACCGGGAGGTAGGGGAAGAGCAGTTCTTC
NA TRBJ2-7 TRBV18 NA CASSPTSFLYEQYF TGTGCCAGCTCACCGACCAGTTTCCTTTACGAGCAGTACTTC
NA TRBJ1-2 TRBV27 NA CASSFRTVYGYTF TGTGCCAGCAGTTTTCGGACGGTCTATGGCTACACCTTC
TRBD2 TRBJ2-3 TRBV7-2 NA CASSLAFLAGADTQYF TGTGCCAGCAGCTTAGCGTTTCTAGCGGGTGCAGATACGCAGTATTTT
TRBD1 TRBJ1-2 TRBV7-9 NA CASSWDSERGGYTF TGTGCCAGCAGCTGGGACAGCGAGCGCGGGGGCTACACCTTC
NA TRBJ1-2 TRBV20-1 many CSARKPGHGRDGYTF TGCAGTGCTAGGAAACCGGGACACGGGAGGGATGGCTACACCTTC
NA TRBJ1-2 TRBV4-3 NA CASSQDWATNYGYTF TGCGCCAGCAGCCAAGATTGGGCAACTAACTATGGCTACACCTTC
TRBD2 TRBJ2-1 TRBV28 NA CASSGGLASNEQFF TGTGCCAGCAGTGGGGGACTAGCGAGTAATGAGCAGTTCTTC
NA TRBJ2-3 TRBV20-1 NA CSARDPRSLSTDTQYF TGCAGTGCTAGAGATCCCCGGTCCTTGAGCACAGATACGCAGTATTTT
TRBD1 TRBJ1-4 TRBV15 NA CATSGPPGQGDEKLFF TGTGCCACCAGCGGACCACCGGGACAGGGGGATGAAAAACTGTTTTTT
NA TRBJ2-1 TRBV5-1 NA CASSLVGETYNEQFF TGCGCCAGCAGCTTGGTTGGCGAAACCTACAATGAGCAGTTCTTC
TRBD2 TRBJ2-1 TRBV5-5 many CASSSGGLANEQFF TGTGCCAGCAGCTCGGGGGGACTAGCAAATGAGCAGTTCTTC
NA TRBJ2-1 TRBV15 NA CATSRDTQRYSYNEQFF TGTGCCACCAGCAGAGATACACAGCGGTACTCCTACAATGAGCAGTTCTTC
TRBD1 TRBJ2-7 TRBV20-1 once CSARDRGTGFGYEQYF TGCAGTGCTAGAGATCGGGGGACAGGGTTCGGGTACGAGCAGTACTTC
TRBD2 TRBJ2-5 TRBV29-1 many CSAGGTSGGVIHNEQYF TGCAGCGCCGGAGGGACTAGCGGGGGTGTTATCCACAATGAGCAGTACTTC
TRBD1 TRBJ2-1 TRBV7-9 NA CASSPGGTGSLGQFF TGTGCCAGCAGCCCAGGGGGGACAGGATCTTTGGGGCAGTTCTTC
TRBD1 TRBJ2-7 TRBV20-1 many CSARGQTTNYEQYF TGCAGTGCTAGGGGACAGACAACAAACTACGAGCAGTACTTC
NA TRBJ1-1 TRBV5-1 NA CASSLQVMNTEAFF TGCGCCAGCAGCTTGCAGGTCATGAACACTGAAGCTTTCTTT
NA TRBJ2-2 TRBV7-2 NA CASSFDGIQRRTRGTGELFF TGTGCCAGCAGCTTCGATGGTATACAAAGACGTACTCGAGGCACCGGGGAGCTGTTTTTT
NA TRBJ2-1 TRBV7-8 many CASSFRGSYNEQFF TGTGCCAGCAGCTTCCGGGGCTCCTACAATGAGCAGTTCTTC
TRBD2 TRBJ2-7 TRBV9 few CASSEGAGGLHEQYF TGTGCCAGCAGCGAAGGAGCGGGAGGGCTCCACGAGCAGTACTTC
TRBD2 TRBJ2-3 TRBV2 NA CASSELAGGTTDTQYF TGTGCCAGCAGCGAACTAGCGGGGGGTACCACAGATACGCAGTATTTT
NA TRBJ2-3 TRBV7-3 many CASSLSYSSSTDTQYF TGTGCCAGCAGCTTATCGTACAGCTCTAGCACAGATACGCAGTATTTT
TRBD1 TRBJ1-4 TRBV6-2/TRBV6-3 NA CASLAGTGGEKLFF TGTGCCAGCTTGGCCGGGACAGGGGGTGAAAAACTGTTTTTT
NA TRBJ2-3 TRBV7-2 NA CASSFRDGRSTDTQYF TGTGCCAGCAGCTTCCGAGATGGGCGAAGCACAGATACGCAGTATTTT
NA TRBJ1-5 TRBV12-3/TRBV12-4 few CASSLGQPQHF TGTGCCAGCAGTTTAGGTCAGCCCCAGCATTTT
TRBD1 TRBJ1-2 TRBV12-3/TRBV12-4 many CASSPSTGFYGYTF TGTGCCAGCAGTCCTTCGACAGGGTTCTATGGCTACACCTTC
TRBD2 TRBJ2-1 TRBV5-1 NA CASRAGFYNEQFF TGCGCCAGCAGAGCGGGGTTCTACAATGAGCAGTTCTTC
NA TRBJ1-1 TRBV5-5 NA CASSLQPNTEAFF TGTGCCAGCAGCTTACAGCCGAACACTGAAGCTTTCTTT
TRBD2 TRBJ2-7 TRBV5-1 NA CASSLEKQRDDEQYF TGCGCCAGCAGCTTGGAAAAACAGCGGGACGACGAGCAGTACTTC
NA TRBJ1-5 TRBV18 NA CASPPEEGGNQPQHF TGTGCCAGCCCACCAGAGGAAGGAGGCAATCAGCCCCAGCATTTT
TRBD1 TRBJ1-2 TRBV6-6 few CASRLQGDLHGYTF TGTGCCAGCAGGTTACAGGGGGATCTTCATGGCTACACCTTC
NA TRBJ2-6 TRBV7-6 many CASSLVVSSGANVLTF TGTGCCAGCAGCTTAGTAGTTAGCTCTGGGGCCAACGTCCTGACTTTC
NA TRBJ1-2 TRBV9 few CASSARGVDGYTF TGTGCCAGCAGCGCGAGGGGTGTTGACGGCTACACCTTC
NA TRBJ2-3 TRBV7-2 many CASSLSWEDTQYF TGTGCCAGCAGCTTAAGTTGGGAAGATACGCAGTATTTT